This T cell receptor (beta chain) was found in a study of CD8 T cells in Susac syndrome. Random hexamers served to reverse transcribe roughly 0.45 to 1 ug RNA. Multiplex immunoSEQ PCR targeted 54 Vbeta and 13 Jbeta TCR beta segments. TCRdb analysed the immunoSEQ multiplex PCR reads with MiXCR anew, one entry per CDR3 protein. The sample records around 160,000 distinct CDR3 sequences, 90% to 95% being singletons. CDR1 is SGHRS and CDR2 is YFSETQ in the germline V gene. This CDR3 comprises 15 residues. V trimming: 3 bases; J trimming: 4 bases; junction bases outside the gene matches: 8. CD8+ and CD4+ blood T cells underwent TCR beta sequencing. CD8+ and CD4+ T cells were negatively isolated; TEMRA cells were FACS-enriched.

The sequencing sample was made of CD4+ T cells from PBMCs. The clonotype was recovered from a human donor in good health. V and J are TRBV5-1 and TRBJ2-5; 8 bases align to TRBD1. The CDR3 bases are TGCGCCAGCAGCTCGGGACAGGAATTTCCAGAGACCCAGTACTTC. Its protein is CASSSGQEFPETQYF.